The 31 T cell receptor beta chains reported below all come from one sample, sequenced in a study of OX40 agonist ivuxolimab in advanced cancers. TCRdb's table, derived via immunoSEQ multiplex PCR, lists solely in-frame clones and lacks some. Among tens of thousands of clones listed, 70% to 90% were seen once. The specimen was CD4+ or CD8+ T cells sorted from blood, collected in a trial of the OX40 agonist ivuxolimab. The receptors derive from an adult with an advanced solid tumor such as melanoma, head and neck, liver or kidney cancer.

The chain employs TRBV5-4 and TRBJ2-7, with 8 bases lining up with TRBD2. The CDR3 length is 14 residues. The V segment lost 0 bases and the J segment 6 bases; nucleotides outside the gene matches: 5. Germline V gene sequence: CDR1 SGHNT, CDR2 YYREEE (reference sequence). CDR3 sequence reads: CASSLEGLVREQYF. For the CDR3, the DNA is TGTGCCAGCAGCTTGGAGGGACTAGTTCGCGAGCAGTACTTC.

This chain uses TRBV7-6 with TRBJ2-7; 12 bases line up with TRBD2. Germline assignment: CDR1 SGHVS and CDR2 FNYEAQ. The CDR3 has 15 amino acids. V dropped 1 base and J dropped 3; count of bases not matched to a gene: 1. DNA of the CDR3: TGTGCCAGCAGCTTAGAGACTAGCGGGAGCTACGAGCAGTACTTC. Amino acid sequence: CASSLETSGSYEQYF.

This chain uses TRBV27 with TRBJ1-2, with D tentatively TRBD1 (6 bases). The CDR3 is 14 residues long. CDR1 MNHEY and CDR2 SMNVEV come from the germline V gene (reference sequence). V was clipped by 6 bases and J by 8 bases, with 19 bases between them. In DNA, the CDR3 is TGTGCCAGCAGCCTCCCAAGGACAGTGATAGGCTACACCTTC. Protein: CASSLPRTVIGYTF.

Only a few counts were recorded for this clone. The gene calls are TRBV18 and TRBJ2-3, with a weak D call TRBD2 (6 bases). Germline assignment: CDR1 KGHSH and CDR2 LQKENI. V dropped 0 bases and J dropped 4 bases, with 11 bases sitting between them. The CDR3 length is 15 residues. The CDR3 sequence: CASSPPHRGADTQYF. DNA for the CDR3: TGTGCCAGCTCACCACCGCATCGCGGGGCAGATACGCAGTATTTT.

This chain links TRBV7-2 with TRBJ1-6; D gene ambiguous. From germline, CDR1 is SGHTA and CDR2 FQGNSA. There are 15 residues in the CDR3. The V end lost 3 bases, the J end lost 7 bases, and 13 bases lay between the germline ends. The CDR3 DNA follows: TGTGCCAGCAGCTTTGAGGCTGGCTACAATTCACCCCTCCACTTT. The encoded protein is CASSFEAGYNSPLHF.

This chain links TRBV5-4 with TRBJ1-5; TRBD1 agrees at 10 bases. This CDR3 is built from 15 residues. Germline CDR1 is SGHNT and CDR2 is YYREEE (reference sequence). The V and J ends lost 4 bases and 1 base, in that order; junction bases with no gene match: 2. DNA of the CDR3: TGTGCCAGCAGCCCGGGACAGGGGAGCAATCAGCCCCAGCATTTT. Protein product: CASSPGQGSNQPQHF.

This clone was observed once. The chain links TRBV11-3 to TRBJ2-2; D gene uncertain. This CDR3 region has 13 residues. The V and J ends lost 5 bases and 7 bases respectively, with 11 bases between them. Looked up from germline, CDR1 is SGHNT and CDR2 is YENEEA. In DNA, the CDR3 is TGTGCCAGCAGCCCCTTAAACCGCGGGGAGCTGTTTTTT. It translates to CASSPLNRGELFF.

This clone appeared many times. This chain connects TRBV11-2 to TRBJ2-7, with D possibly matching TRBD1 (6 bases). The CDR3 has 16 residues. Trimming removed 5 bases at V and 2 bases at J, with 19 bases between. CDR1 is SGHAT and CDR2 is FQNNGV in the germline V gene. CDR3 loop: CASSREGWDIPYEQYF. In DNA, the CDR3 is TGTGCCAGCAGCCGAGAAGGTTGGGACATACCCTACGAGCAGTACTTC. The variable domain in full, completed from reference TRBV11-2 and TRBJ2-7, reads EAGVAQSPRYKIIEKRQSVAFWCNPISGHATLYWYQQILGQGPKLLIQFQNNGVVDDSQLPKDRFSAERLKGVDSTLKIQPAKLEDSAVYLCASSREGWDIPYEQYFGPGTRLTVT.

The chain employs TRBV19 and TRBJ1-2; no reliable D call. The V gene lost 4 bases and the J gene lost 4 bases, with 19 bases spanning the gap. In germline, CDR1 is LNHDA, CDR2 SQIVND (reference sequence). The CDR3 has 16 amino acids. The CDR3 reads CASSSLVVDSSYGYTF. The CDR3 nucleotides read TGTGCCAGTAGTAGCCTCGTCGTTGACTCCAGCTATGGCTACACCTTC.

The chain is built from TRBV28 and TRBJ1-5; D is perhaps TRBD1 (5 bases). The CDR3 consists of 13 residues. V was pared by 5 bases and J by 9 bases, with 14 bases between. Germline CDR1 and CDR2: MDHEN and SYDVKM. The CDR3: CASSPQGVPPQHF. CDR3 nucleotides: TGTGCCAGCAGTCCCCAGGGCGTTCCGCCCCAGCATTTT.

This chain links TRBV7-9 with TRBJ1-4; D is ambiguous. The CDR3 covers 13 residues. In germline, CDR1 is SEHNR, CDR2 FQNEAQ (reference sequence). Deletions cut 5 bases from V and 1 base from J, with 5 bases between. The CDR3 region is CASSRGTNEKLFF. Written as DNA, the CDR3 is TGTGCCAGCAGCCGCGGAACTAATGAAAAACTGTTTTTT.

This chain links TRBV21-1 with TRBJ2-7; TRBD2 is the table's D call and was not checked against the DNA. TRBV21-1 is a pseudogene segment. This CDR3 has 15 amino acids. CDR3 sequence: CASSTLTGTKNEQYF. The CDR3 coding sequence is TGTGCCAGCAGCACCCTCACCGGGACTAAAAACGAGCAGTACTTC.

J is TRBJ2-7 and V is TRBV5-8; 8 bases match TRBD2. CDR1 SGHTS and CDR2 YDEGEE come from the germline V gene. The CDR3 totals 16 residues. Trimming at V came to 4 bases and at J to 0 bases, leaving 9 bases not matched to a gene. The CDR3 bases are TGTGCCAGCAGCCCGCCGGGACTAGGCTTCTCCTACGAGCAGTACTTC. It translates to CASSPPGLGFSYEQYF.

The V and J genes are TRBV5-1 and TRBJ1-1; tentative D call: TRBD1 (5 bases). V was cut by 2 bases and J by 1 base, with 12 bases left in between. Germline values: CDR1 SGHRS, CDR2 YFSETQ. The CDR3 covers 15 residues. CDR3 DNA: TGCGCCAGCAGCTTTCAGGACATACAGAACACTGAAGCTTTCTTT. Its translation: CASSFQDIQNTEAFF.

V usage is TRBV25-1 and J usage is TRBJ2-2; either TRBD1 or TRBD2 may supply D (5 bases each). Trimming removed 8 bases at V and 7 bases at J, with 14 bases between. The length of the CDR3 is 13 residues. The germline gives CDR1 MGHDK, CDR2 SYGVNS. Written as DNA, the CDR3 is TGTGCCAGCGATGGGGGTTTAGTCGGGGAGCTGTTTTTT. Translating it yields CASDGGLVGELFF.

V and J are TRBV12-5 and TRBJ2-1; D remains unclear. Per the germline V gene, CDR1 is LGHNT and CDR2 is FRNRAP. The CDR3 is 11 residues long. The V end lost 0 bases, the J end lost 9 bases, and 3 bases lay between the germline ends. The CDR3 DNA reads TGTGCTAGTGGTTTGGTAGGTGAGCAGTTCTTC. Amino acids: CASGLVGEQFF.

The chain joins TRBV11-3 to TRBJ2-5; possibly TRBD1 or TRBD2 for D (5 bases each). V lost 3 bases and J lost 11, with 10 bases in between. Germline V gives CDR1 SGHNT, CDR2 YENEEA. The CDR3 runs 11 residues. CDR3 in amino acids: CASSLQGEQYF. The CDR3, as DNA: TGTGCCAGCAGCTTGCAAGGGGAGCAGTACTTC.

This clone was recorded once. The chain is built from TRBV5-1 and TRBJ2-2; weak D call: TRBD1 (5 bases). The V and J ends lost 1 base and 1 base respectively, with 8 bases between them. The CDR3 consists of 15 residues. Germline V gene lookup returns CDR1 SGHRS and CDR2 YFSETQ. CDR3 loop: CASSLTGENTGELFF. CDR3 nucleotide sequence: TGCGCCAGCAGCTTGACAGGAGAGAACACCGGGGAGCTGTTTTTT.

The chain links TRBV19 to TRBJ1-1; possibly TRBD1 for D (5 bases). Germline V lookup: CDR1 LNHDA, CDR2 SQIVND (reference sequence). The CDR3 extends over 14 amino acids. Trimming pared 4 bases from V and 0 bases from J, leaving 9 bases between. The CDR3 DNA reads as TGTGCCAGTAGTAGACAGAAACTGAACACTGAAGCTTTCTTT. Encoded protein: CASSRQKLNTEAFF.

J is TRBJ2-5 and V is TRBV25-1, with 10 bases aligning to TRBD1. This CDR3 is built from 15 residues. The germline V gene has CDR1 MGHDK and CDR2 SYGVNS. V gave up 10 bases and J gave up 7 bases; unmatched junction bases: 15. DNA for the CDR3: TGTGCCACCTCCTCCTCAGGGGGGACAGGGGCGACCCAGTACTTC. It translates to CATSSSGGTGATQYF. The full variable domain, in which reference TRBV25-1 and TRBJ2-5 provide the parts outside the CDR3, is EADIYQTPRYLVIGTGKKITLECSQTMGHDKMYWYQQDPGMELHLIHYSYGVNSTEKGDLSSESTVSRIRTEHFPLTLESARPSHTSQYLCATSSSGGTGATQYFGPGTRLLVL.

The chain combines TRBV30 with TRBJ1-1, with TRBD1 matching over 9 bases. Looked up from germline, CDR1 is GTSNPN and CDR2 is SVGIG (reference sequence). The V and J ends lost 3 bases and 4 bases, in that order; junction bases with no gene match: 9. This CDR3 contains 15 residues. CDR3 DNA sequence: TGTGCCTGGAGCGGACAGGGGACAGGAAGCACTGAAGCTTTCTTT. Protein product: CAWSGQGTGSTEAFF.

The chain employs TRBV30 and TRBJ2-3; 7 bases line up with TRBD2. Trimming cost V 6 bases and J 6 bases; bases outside gene matches: 12. Germline lookup yields CDR1 GTSNPN and CDR2 SVGIG (reference sequence). The CDR3 has 14 residues. CDR3 nucleotide sequence: TGTGCCTGCTCCCTGACTAGCTCAGCGGATACGCAGTATTTT. It codes for CACSLTSSADTQYF.

This rearrangement joins TRBV30 to TRBJ2-3; TRBD2 agrees at 9 bases. The CDR3 runs to 16 residues. V dropped 1 base and J dropped 2; count of bases not matched to a gene: 7. Germline lookup yields CDR1 GTSNPN and CDR2 SVGIG (reference sequence). CDR3 residues: CAWSARLAEFTDTQYF. In DNA form, the CDR3 reads TGTGCCTGGAGTGCCAGACTAGCGGAATTCACAGATACGCAGTATTTT.

The rearrangement links TRBV19 to TRBJ1-2; D gene uncertain. Trimming pared 5 bases from V and 3 bases from J, leaving 16 bases between. The CDR3 extends over 15 amino acids. In germline, CDR1 is LNHDA, CDR2 SQIVND (reference sequence). The CDR3 bases are TGTGCCAGTAGTTCTCGGCCTCTCTCTTACTATGGCTACACCTTC. It is translated as CASSSRPLSYYGYTF.

This sequence joins TRBV9 and TRBJ2-2; TRBD1 might be the D (8 bases). Germline V gene sequence: CDR1 SGDLS, CDR2 YYNGEE. Between the trimmed V and J ends, which lost 4 bases and 4 bases, there was a span of 14 bases. This CDR3 has 15 amino acids. CDR3 DNA: TGTGCCAGCAGCCGAAGCGGGACAGGCACCGGGGAGCTGTTTTTT. Protein product: CASSRSGTGTGELFF.

This sequence joins TRBV5-5 and TRBJ1-1; 9 bases are shared with TRBD1. Germline V gives CDR1 SGHKS, CDR2 YYEKEE (reference sequence). CDR3 length equals 14 residues. V was pared by 3 bases and J by 1 base, with 1 base of the junction left unmatched. The CDR3 reads CASSSTGGNTEAFF. Written as DNA, the CDR3 is TGTGCCAGCAGCTCGACAGGGGGGAACACTGAAGCTTTCTTT.

The chain has TRBV5-1 and TRBJ1-6, with D uncertain. The V end was cut by 1 base, the J end by 7 bases, with 15 bases between. This CDR3 contains 16 residues. Looked up from germline, CDR1 is SGHRS and CDR2 is YFSETQ. CDR3 sequence reads: CASSLSVSPTNSPLHF. The CDR3 region has the DNA TGCGCCAGCAGCTTGTCAGTCAGCCCAACCAATTCACCCCTCCACTTT.

With respect to this clone: The identical CDR3 is also encoded by other nucleotide sequences in the sample. V and J are TRBV19 and TRBJ2-1; 13 nucleotides align to TRBD2. The germline V gene has CDR1 LNHDA and CDR2 SQIVND (reference sequence). Trimming took 5 bases from V and 4 from J; bases not matched to a gene: 2. The CDR3 runs to 15 residues. CDR3 loop: CASSRTSGSYNEQFF. DNA for the CDR3: TGTGCCAGTAGTCGGACTAGCGGGAGTTACAATGAGCAGTTCTTC.

This chain joins TRBV4-1 and TRBJ2-7; D gene ambiguous. This CDR3 region has 15 residues. Germline assignment: CDR1 MGHRA and CDR2 YSYEKL. Trimming pared 0 bases from V and 2 bases from J, leaving 11 bases between. The CDR3 bases are TGCGCCAGCAGCCAAGACGCCACGGGCACCTACGAGCAGTACTTC. Its protein is CASSQDATGTYEQYF.

The genes are TRBV5-5 and TRBJ1-5, with a weak D call TRBD1 (5 bases). This CDR3 is 16 amino acids long. The ends were cut back, 0 bases at V and 2 bases at J, with 12 bases in the middle. Germline V CDR1 and CDR2: SGHKS, YYEKEE (reference sequence). CDR3 region: CASSLVSGSGNQPQHF. In DNA, the CDR3 is TGTGCCAGCAGCTTGGTTTCAGGGTCGGGCAATCAGCCCCAGCATTTT. The entire variable domain, with the rest obtained from reference TRBV5-5 and TRBJ1-5, is as follows: DAGVTQSPTHLIKTRGQQVTLRCSPISGHKSVSWYQQVLGQGPQFIFQYYEKEERGRGNFPDRFSARQFPNYSSELNVNALLLGDSALYLCASSLVSGSGNQPQHFGDGTRLSIL.

The chain joins TRBV11-2 to TRBJ2-1, with 9 bases fitting TRBD1. V trimming: 5 bases; J trimming: 4 bases; junction bases outside the gene matches: 12. From germline, CDR1 is SGHAT and CDR2 FQNNGV. The length of the CDR3 is 17 residues. CDR3 coding DNA: TGTGCCAGCAGCCCCATAAAAAGACAGGGGGGGTACAATGAGCAGTTCTTC. This encodes CASSPIKRQGGYNEQFF.